A single sample is the source of the 7 T cell receptor beta chains below, sequenced in a study of T cells in Graves' hyperthyroidism and ophthalmopathy. Researchers amplified the TCR beta CDR3 regions from RNA transcripts. HTBI primers were the set used in a first-round RT-PCR of the TCR CDR3. MiXCR was run by TCRdb on the multiplex PCR reads, yielding one entry per CDR3 protein. This sample yields hundreds of thousands of distinct CDR3 sequences, of which roughly 15% are seen a single time; 4.3% belongs to the top ten. Sample: blood. All receptors derive from a woman aged 40 to 50 with Graves' ophthalmopathy.

This rearrangement joins TRBV11-2 to TRBJ2-6, with 12 bases fitting TRBD2. The length of the CDR3 is 18 residues. Germline loops: CDR1 SGHAT, CDR2 FQNNGV. The V and J ends lost 2 bases and 1 base, in that order; junction bases with no gene match: 3. The chain's CDR3 is CASSLSGLAGSGANVLTF. CDR3 DNA sequence: TGTGCCAGCAGCTTATCTGGACTAGCGGGGTCTGGGGCCAACGTCCTGACTTTC. The entire variable domain, with the rest obtained from reference TRBV11-2 and TRBJ2-6, is as follows: EAGVAQSPRYKIIEKRQSVAFWCNPISGHATLYWYQQILGQGPKLLIQFQNNGVVDDSQLPKDRFSAERLKGVDSTLKIQPAKLEDSAVYLCASSLSGLAGSGANVLTFGAGSRLTVL.

In its sample, this clonotype was seen many times. The chain joins TRBV4-1 to TRBJ2-2; tentatively, D is TRBD2 (6 bases). V was pared by 0 bases and J by 5 bases, with 16 bases between. The CDR3 is 17 amino acids. CDR1 and CDR2 from the germline V gene are MGHRA and YSYEKL. As DNA, the CDR3 is TGCGCCAGCAGCCAAGAGCAGGGCAGGAGGGATACCGGGGAGCTGTTTTTT. This sequence encodes CASSQEQGRRDTGELFF.

This clonotype was observed at least ten times. This chain joins TRBV12-3 or TRBV12-4 and TRBJ2-7; D gene uncertain. Trimming removed 7 bases from V and 6 bases from J, with 10 bases in between. The CDR3 totals 11 residues. The DNA for the CDR3 is TGTGCCAGCACTACGACTGGCGAGCAGTACTTC. Residues: CASTTTGEQYF.

This clonotype was observed at least ten times. The chain uses TRBV10-3 and TRBJ2-5; 7 positions agree with TRBD1. The CDR3 sequence is 12 residues long. Trimming at V came to 7 bases and at J to 2 bases, leaving 1 base not matched to a gene. CDR1 is ENHRY and CDR2 is SYGVKD in the germline V gene. CDR3 region: CAITGQQETQYF. The CDR3 region has the DNA TGTGCCATCACGGGACAGCAAGAGACCCAGTACTTC.

This clonotype was observed at least ten times. The V call is TRBV12-3 or TRBV12-4, the J call TRBJ2-2, with D perhaps matching TRBD1 (6 bases). The CDR3 has 16 amino acids. V shed 6 bases and J shed 3 bases, with 17 bases lying between them. CDR3 sequence reads: CASRTRDIDDTGELFF. CDR3 in DNA: TGTGCCAGCAGGACCCGGGACATCGACGACACCGGGGAGCTGTTTTTT.

This sequence joins TRBV15 and TRBJ2-7, with 8 nucleotides matching TRBD1. V shed 0 bases, J shed 2 bases, and the junction held 6 bases outside the gene matches. Germline loops: CDR1 LNHNV, CDR2 YYDKDF (reference sequence). CDR3 length equals 16 residues. CDR3 amino acids: CATSRDQGASTYEQYF. In DNA form, the CDR3 reads TGTGCCACCAGCAGAGATCAGGGGGCAAGTACCTACGAGCAGTACTTC.

The V and J genes are TRBV2 and TRBJ1-1, with D uncertain. The V end lost 6 bases, the J end lost 4 bases, and 12 bases lay between the germline ends. Germline loops: CDR1 SNHLY, CDR2 FYNNEI. The length of the CDR3 is 13 residues. The CDR3 loop is CASSPPAVTEAFF. As DNA, the CDR3 is TGTGCCAGCAGCCCCCCGGCGGTCACTGAAGCTTTCTTT.